The rows below give T cell receptor beta chains drawn from one sample of a study of cytomegalovirus exposure and HLA in healthy donors. Assay: immunoSEQ multiplex PCR; the TCRdb copy retains only in-frame clones and omits some. The top ten hold about 3.7% of the sample, which has some 120,000 clones, around 92% seen once. Sequencing input: PBMCs. The source is a man under 40 in good health and CMV-seronegative. Both conserved end residues are trimmed from each CDR3.

j_gene,v_gene,CDR3aa
TRBJ1-5,TRBV5-1,ASSRDSRNQPQH
TRBJ1-2,TRBV6-6,ASSYTAYGYT
TRBJ1-6,TRBV4-1,ASSQGLWGASPLH
TRBJ2-2,TRBV27,ASCPGLASSGELF
TRBJ2-2,TRBV4-3,ASSQLPGQKNTGELF
TRBJ2-1,TRBV11-3,ASSPADSNNEQF
TRBJ1-1,TRBV4-1,ASSQDDSDTEAF
TRBJ2-7,TRBV18,ASSAGQGAYEQY
TRBJ1-4,TRBV7-2,ASSLVSTNEKLF
TRBJ2-5,TRBV5-4,ASSELADLTQY
TRBJ2-5,TRBV6-6,ASSYSGRETQY
TRBJ1-5,TRBV10-3,AISESEGRGQDQPQH
TRBJ1-2,TRBV12-1,ASSFNGARHGYT
TRBJ1-4,TRBV2,ASTKSGTGREKLF
TRBJ2-2,TRBV7-9,ASSSPKEGLEGGELF
TRBJ2-1,TRBV18,ASSPLAGQYNEQF
TRBJ1-2,TRBV6-5,ASSYSAGQGGGYT
TRBJ1-2,TRBV4-1,ASSQIQGAYGYT
TRBJ2-1,TRBV27,ASTPNPAGVNEQF
TRBJ1-4,TRBV4-2,ASSQGGSGKLF
TRBJ1-6,TRBV5-4,ASSKDPQRSSPLH
TRBJ1-1,TRBV7-6,ASSPRQGAMNTEAF
TRBJ2-5,TRBV12-5,ASGGSGYQETQY
TRBJ2-3,TRBV7-3,ASSPLAGGDTQY
TRBJ2-1,TRBV27,ASSLESSYNEQF
TRBJ2-3,TRBV10-3,AISDRTSGTSTDTQY
TRBJ1-2,TRBV4-1,ASSHISEGAQGYT
TRBJ2-6,TRBV5-5,ASSQAPTVSGANVLT
TRBJ2-7,TRBV23-1,ASLTRGTSYEQY
TRBJ1-1,TRBV7-9,ASSAPGQGEAF
TRBJ1-5,TRBV27,ASSLTGLSQPQH
TRBJ1-2,TRBV29-1,SVFHRDRGFDT
TRBJ2-5,TRBV6-1,ASAKLGGETQY
TRBJ1-5,TRBV5-1,ASSLAGGGYQPQH
TRBJ2-7,TRBV10-3,AISGDRGTYEQY
TRBJ2-3,TRBV7-2,ASSLGGGVTDTQY
TRBJ2-3,TRBV19,ASSIGTGSGDTQY
TRBJ2-7,TRBV27,ASSSLQDIYEQY
TRBJ1-2,TRBV7-2,ASSPRQVYGYT
TRBJ2-1,TRBV10-2,ASSESRVSYNEQF
TRBJ1-5,TRBV18,ASSPQGGNQPQH
TRBJ2-1,TRBV27,ASTSPGDEQF
TRBJ1-4,TRBV9,ASSVGQSEKLF
TRBJ2-7,TRBV4-1,ASSPGVAEQY
TRBJ1-1,TRBV6-5,ASKQGKSRAF
TRBJ1-1,TRBV18,ASSSGTVPF
TRBJ2-1,TRBV19,ASSPPGLAGYNEQF
TRBJ1-1,TRBV4-3,ASSPFPGTEAF
TRBJ2-2,TRBV18,ASSPRQFTGELF
TRBJ2-3,TRBV15,ATSEGTGGRDTQY
TRBJ1-1,TRBV7-8,ASSLDPYSTEAF
TRBJ2-5,TRBV25-1,ASSEIGRLEGTQY
TRBJ1-1,TRBV6-5,ASSYRDRGREAF